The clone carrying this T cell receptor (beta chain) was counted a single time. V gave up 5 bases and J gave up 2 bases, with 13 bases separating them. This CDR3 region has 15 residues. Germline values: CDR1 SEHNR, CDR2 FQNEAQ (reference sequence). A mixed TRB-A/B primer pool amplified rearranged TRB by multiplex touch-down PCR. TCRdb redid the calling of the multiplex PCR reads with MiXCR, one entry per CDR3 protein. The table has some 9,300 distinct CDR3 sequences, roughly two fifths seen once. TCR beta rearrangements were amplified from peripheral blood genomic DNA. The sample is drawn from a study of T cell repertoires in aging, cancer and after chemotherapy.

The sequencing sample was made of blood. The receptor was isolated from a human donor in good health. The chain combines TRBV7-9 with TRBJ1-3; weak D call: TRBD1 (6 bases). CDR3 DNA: TGTGCCAGCAGCCAAATGGGGGGCCCTGGAAACACCATATATTTT. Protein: CASSQMGGPGNTIYF.